Listed here is a single T cell receptor beta chain. Its specificity is not known. This sample was included in a study of STAT5B mutations in CD4+ large granular lymphocyte leukemia. The overall study: Anti-CD4 microbead selection came after CD8+ cell depletion in cryopreserved samples. Overall study findings and caveats: CD4-sorted patient repertoires seemed more clonal than healthy CD4+ repertoires. Compared with healthy controls (2/35), patient top clones favored TRBV06 (8/27).

This table comes from immunoSEQ multiplex PCR, and its TCRdb copy is limited to in-frame clones, with some not included. The sample yields 7,000 to 9,500 clones, roughly 91% seen once. CD4+ T-LGLL patients came from Padova, Helsinki and Shinshu hematology units. This CDR3 comprises 17 residues. V lost 4 bases to trimming and J lost 3 bases; unmatched junction nucleotides: 11. Germline CDR1 and CDR2: SGHRS and YFSETQ. Sequencing input: PBMCs. The chain couples TRBV5-1 to TRBJ1-1; 11 bases fit TRBD1. The clonotype was recovered from a woman aged 70 to 79 with CD4+ T-cell large granular lymphocyte leukemia. This chain's CDR3 is CASSRTRTGGLDTEAFF. In DNA form, the CDR3 reads TGCGCCAGCAGCCGGACGAGGACAGGGGGCTTGGACACTGAAGCTTTCTTT. Based on the CDR3 plus reference TRBV5-1 and TRBJ1-1, the full variable domain is KAGVTQTPRYLIKTRGQQVTLSCSPISGHRSVSWYQQTPGQGLQFLFEYFSETQRNKGNFPGRFSGRQFSNSRSEMNVSTLELGDSALYLCASSRTRTGGLDTEAFFGQGTRLTVV.